The 19 T cell receptor beta chains given below trace back to one sample, sequenced in a study of T cell changes during pregnancy in multiple sclerosis. Using immunoSEQ multiplex PCR, the repertoire was profiled, and TCRdb retains in-frame clones only, with some absent. The sample carries 55,000 or so clones, about 90% recorded once. The input for sequencing was CD4+ T cells from peripheral blood mononuclear cells, taken in the first trimester of pregnancy. The receptor set was obtained from a female donor with multiple sclerosis, enrolled in a pregnancy study.

CDR3 nucleotide sequence: TGTGCCAGCAGCTTAGCTAGCGGGGGAGGATACAATGAGCAGTTCTTC. This gives the protein CASSLASGGGYNEQFF. The chain is built from TRBV7-8 and TRBJ2-1, with 9 positions matching TRBD2. The CDR3 has 16 residues. The ends lost 0 bases at V and 4 bases at J; junction bases unmatched: 4. Looked up from germline, CDR1 is SGHVS and CDR2 is FQNEAQ.

The chain carries TRBV28 and TRBJ2-2; D perhaps matches TRBD2 (6 bases). The CDR3 runs 14 residues. The V gene's germline CDR1 is MDHEN and CDR2 SYDVKM. The V end lost 3 bases, the J end lost 6 bases, and 11 bases lay between the germline ends. CDR3 DNA: TGTGCCAGCAGTTTTGCTAGGGAGGCCGGGGAGCTGTTTTTT. This gives the protein CASSFAREAGELFF.

The J gene is TRBJ2-7, the V gene TRBV5-1; a weak D match, TRBD1 (5 bases). Germline values: CDR1 SGHRS, CDR2 YFSETQ. V lost 0 bases and J lost 2, with 9 bases in between. The CDR3 contains 14 residues. The CDR3 DNA is TGCGCCAGCAGCTTGGCTCCAGGGACCTACGAGCAGTACTTC. Its translation is CASSLAPGTYEQYF.

This clone was counted a few times. The gene calls are TRBV6-5 and TRBJ1-1; D is uncertain. V shed 0 bases and J shed 7 bases, with 6 bases lying between them. Germline V gene lookup returns CDR1 MNHEY and CDR2 SVGAGI. The CDR3 runs 12 residues. The CDR3 DNA is TGTGCCAGCAGTTACTCTGGCGGTGAAGCTTTCTTT. It yields the protein CASSYSGGEAFF.

The chain combines TRBV7-2 with TRBJ2-1, with 10 bases aligning to TRBD2. V trimming: 5 bases; J trimming: 9 bases; junction bases outside the gene matches: 7. Germline V lookup: CDR1 SGHTA, CDR2 FQGNSA. CDR3 size: 14 residues. The CDR3 coding sequence is TGTGCCAGCAGCCCTCTAGCGGGAGACGGTGAGCAGTTCTTC. As protein: CASSPLAGDGEQFF.

The genes are TRBV6-5 and TRBJ2-7; 7 bases are shared with TRBD2. The CDR3 spans 13 residues. Germline CDR1 and CDR2: MNHEY and SVGAGI. Unmatched junction bases numbered 9, after V lost 10 bases and J lost 3 bases. Here the CDR3 DNA reads TGTGCCACCACCGTACCGGGGGGCTACGAGCAGTACTTC. It yields the protein CATTVPGGYEQYF.

The gene calls are TRBV5-1 and TRBJ2-3; 10 bases map to TRBD1. The CDR3 length is 15 residues. Germline-derived CDR1 and CDR2 are SGHRS and YFSETQ. V dropped 0 bases and J dropped 8; count of bases not matched to a gene: 6. CDR3 nucleotide sequence: TGCGCCAGCAGCTTGGGGGACAGGGGAGCGGGTACGCAGTATTTT. As protein: CASSLGDRGAGTQYF.

The J gene is TRBJ2-5, the V gene TRBV7-8; 7 bases fit TRBD1. The CDR3 covers 15 residues. CDR1 is SGHVS and CDR2 is FQNEAQ in the germline V gene. Unmatched junction bases numbered 9, after V lost 6 bases and J lost 2 bases. The CDR3 reads CASSTGTAYQETQYF. CDR3 bases: TGTGCCAGCAGTACCGGGACAGCCTATCAAGAGACCCAGTACTTC.

This chain links TRBV27 with TRBJ1-1; D ambiguous. Germline loops: CDR1 MNHEY, CDR2 SMNVEV (reference sequence). Trimming cost V 6 bases and J 6 bases, with 20 bases left between them. The CDR3 is 15 amino acids. The CDR3 spells CASRKISGPVAEAFF. DNA for the CDR3: TGTGCCAGCAGAAAAATTAGTGGGCCGGTGGCTGAAGCTTTCTTT.

The chain joins TRBV5-6 to TRBJ1-1; 8 positions match TRBD1. CDR3 length: 14 amino acids. Germline CDR1 reads SGHDT; CDR2 reads YYEEEE. V was clipped by 2 bases and J by 1 base; unmatched bases: 1. CDR3 region: CASSFGQGNTEAFF. CDR3 DNA sequence: TGTGCCAGCAGCTTCGGACAGGGGAACACTGAAGCTTTCTTT.

The CDR3 reads CASNPSGGITYEQYF. Written as DNA, the CDR3 is TGTGCCAGTAATCCTAGCGGGGGGATCACCTACGAGCAGTACTTC. This chain connects TRBV19 to TRBJ2-7; 11 bases line up with TRBD2. This CDR3 spans 15 amino acids. V shed 7 bases, J shed 2 bases, and the junction held 7 bases outside the gene matches. Germline-derived CDR1 and CDR2 are LNHDA and SQIVND (reference sequence).

V and J are TRBV11-3 and TRBJ2-1; TRBD2 is a possible D gene (6 bases). Per germline, CDR1 SGHNT and CDR2 YENEEA. V lost 1 base to trimming and J lost 12 bases, with 19 bases between them. The CDR3 is 15 residues long. The CDR3 reads CASSLVAVGGNLQFF. CDR3 nucleotides: TGTGCCAGCAGCTTAGTAGCTGTCGGGGGTAATTTGCAGTTCTTC.

This chain connects TRBV10-3 to TRBJ2-2; maybe TRBD1 (6 bases). Trimming removed 5 bases at V and 2 bases at J, with 9 bases between. The CDR3 runs 14 residues. Germline CDR1 is ENHRY and CDR2 is SYGVKD. The DNA of the CDR3 is TGTGCCATCAGTTGGACAGACAACACCGGGGAGCTGTTTTTT. Translation gives CAISWTDNTGELFF.

The chain uses TRBV9 and TRBJ1-6; D may be TRBD1 (6 bases). The germline CDR1 and CDR2 sequences are SGDLS and YYNGEE. V lost 3 bases, J lost 9 bases, and 16 bases lay in between. The CDR3 has 15 amino acids. The CDR3 sequence is CASSGQGIPGSPLHF. The CDR3 region has the DNA TGTGCCAGCAGCGGGCAGGGGATCCCTGGTTCACCCCTCCACTTT.

The chain joins TRBV9 to TRBJ1-4; D gene unclear. The CDR3 is made up of 14 amino acids. V was pared by 0 bases and J by 8 bases, with 11 bases between. Germline V gene lookup returns CDR1 SGDLS and CDR2 YYNGEE. The CDR3 is CASSVGPGNEKLFF. The CDR3 bases are TGTGCCAGCAGCGTAGGTCCGGGGAACGAAAAACTGTTTTTT.

The rearrangement joins TRBV7-2 to TRBJ2-1; a possible D gene is TRBD1 (5 bases). The length of the CDR3 is 15 residues. The V gene's germline CDR1 is SGHTA and CDR2 FQGNSA. Between the trimmed V and J ends, which lost 5 bases and 5 bases, there was a span of 16 bases. The CDR3 sequence is CASSPSLWGNNEQFF. The CDR3 nucleotides are TGTGCCAGCAGCCCCAGTCTTTGGGGCAACAATGAGCAGTTCTTC.

This chain joins TRBV7-2 and TRBJ2-7; D possibly corresponds to TRBD2 (6 bases). Trimming cost V 2 bases and J 5 bases, with 13 bases left between them. Germline lookup yields CDR1 SGHTA and CDR2 FQGNSA. The CDR3 has 14 residues. This CDR3 reads CASSLRPGVDEQYF. CDR3 nucleotides: TGTGCCAGCAGCTTAAGGCCGGGGGTGGACGAGCAGTACTTC. Supplemented by reference TRBV7-2 and TRBJ2-7, the full variable domain reads GAGVSQSPSNKVTEKGKDVELRCDPISGHTALYWYRQSLGQGLEFLIYFQGNSAPDKSGLPSDRFSAERTGGSVSTLTIQRTQQEDSAVYLCASSLRPGVDEQYFGPGTRLTVT.

The V call is TRBV7-8, the J call TRBJ2-7; TRBD1 is a possible D gene (5 bases). CDR1 is SGHVS and CDR2 is FQNEAQ in the germline V gene. The length of the CDR3 is 14 residues. V lost 1 base to trimming and J lost 7 bases, with 14 bases between them. The CDR3 sequence is CASSLVRARWEQYF. The CDR3 nucleotides are TGTGCCAGCAGCTTAGTCAGGGCGCGGTGGGAGCAGTACTTC. The entire variable domain, with the rest obtained from reference TRBV7-8 and TRBJ2-7, is as follows: GAGVSQSPRYKVAKRGQDVALRCDPISGHVSLFWYQQALGQGPEFLTYFQNEAQLDKSGLPSDRFFAERPEGSVSTLKIQRTQQEDSAVYLCASSLVRARWEQYFGPGTRLTVT.

The V call is TRBV5-1, the J call TRBJ2-5; TRBD1 matches at 10 bases. CDR3 length: 14 amino acids. V dropped 4 bases and J dropped 5; count of bases not matched to a gene: 5. Germline V gives CDR1 SGHRS, CDR2 YFSETQ. In DNA form, the CDR3 reads TGCGCCAGCAGCCGGGGACAGGGGACGGAGACCCAGTACTTC. Its protein product is CASSRGQGTETQYF.